A selection of T cell receptor beta chains follows, all from one sample in a study of Ad26.COV2.S vaccination and SARS-CoV-2 variants. The table came from immunoSEQ multiplex PCR; TCRdb's copy has only in-frame clones and leaves some out. This sample has 430,000 or so clones, with 89% found just once. Sequencing was performed on peripheral blood, taken in a trial of Ad26.COV2.S vaccine versus placebo. The receptors originated from a person between 18 and 60 years old who received the Ad26.COV2.S COVID-19 vaccine or a placebo. CDR3s include the opening cysteine and the closing phenylalanine or tryptophan. D genes are given only for firm matches. Clone size appears in some rows only: once, few, many, or a class for an expanded clone.

-,-,TRBJ2-2,TRBV28,CASSLRQLNTGELFF,TGTGCCAGCAGTTTACGGCAGCTGAACACCGGGGAGCTGTTTTTT
few,-,TRBJ1-5,TRBV4-1,CASSQVASRANQPQHF,TGCGCCAGCAGCCAAGTGGCCTCCCGGGCGAATCAGCCCCAGCATTTT
-,-,TRBJ1-3,TRBV2,CASSGPSRHSGNTIYF,TGTGCCAGCAGCGGCCCCTCACGGCACTCTGGAAACACCATATATTTT
-,-,TRBJ2-3,TRBV28,CASSLPPTDTQYF,TGTGCCAGCAGTTTACCCCCGACAGATACGCAGTATTTT
once,-,TRBJ1-3,TRBV5-4,CASSSVGDPGNTIYF,TGTGCCAGCAGCTCAGTGGGGGACCCTGGAAACACCATATATTTT
-,TRBD1,TRBJ1-6,TRBV27,CASSSGQGYSPLHF,TGTGCCAGCAGTTCGGGACAGGGCTATTCACCCCTCCACTTT
-,-,TRBJ2-2,TRBV9,CASSVDGMALLAGELFF,TGTGCCAGCAGCGTAGACGGGATGGCTCTTCTGGCCGGGGAGCTGTTTTTT
-,-,TRBJ2-3,TRBV12-5,CASGASGTDTQYF,TGTGCTAGTGGCGCGTCAGGGACAGATACGCAGTATTTT
-,-,TRBJ1-1,TRBV5-1,CASSLPPYDTEAFF,TGCGCCAGCAGCTTGCCCCCTTACGACACTGAAGCTTTCTTT
-,-,TRBJ1-4,TRBV27,CASRNLGGNEKLFF,TGTGCCTCCCGGAACTTGGGGGGCAATGAAAAACTGTTTTTT
-,-,TRBJ1-2,TRBV13,CASSLVSRGEGYTF,TGTGCCAGCAGCTTAGTATCGAGGGGTGAGGGCTACACCTTC
-,-,TRBJ2-5,TRBV7-2,CASSSGPWTQETQYF,TGTGCCAGCAGTTCAGGACCCTGGACCCAAGAGACCCAGTACTTC
-,TRBD1,TRBJ1-2,TRBV19,CASSTLGDRAHYGYTF,TGTGCCAGTAGTACACTCGGGGACAGGGCCCACTATGGCTACACCTTC
-,-,TRBJ1-3,TRBV10-3,CAISGGGFSGNTIYF,TGTGCCATCAGTGGGGGAGGTTTCTCTGGAAACACCATATATTTT
-,-,TRBJ1-2,TRBV15,CATSRGGQGFYNYGYTF,TGTGCCACCAGCAGAGGCGGGCAGGGCTTCTATAACTATGGCTACACCTTC
once,-,TRBJ2-2,TRBV29-1,CSVGAVDGELFF,TGCAGCGTGGGAGCGGTGGACGGGGAGCTGTTTTTT
-,TRBD1,TRBJ1-5,TRBV27,CASSAWTGDQPQHF,TGTGCCAGCAGTGCATGGACAGGGGATCAGCCCCAGCATTTT
few,-,TRBJ2-1,TRBV7-8,CASSPRTAQVQFF,TGTGCCAGCAGCCCACGGACAGCTCAAGTGCAGTTCTTC
-,TRBD2,TRBJ2-3,TRBV6-2/TRBV6-3,CASSFEVAGHDTDTQYF,TGTGCCAGCAGTTTCGAGGTAGCGGGACATGACACAGATACGCAGTATTTT
-,-,TRBJ1-2,TRBV5-1,CASSLDRGDYGYTF,TGCGCCAGCAGCTTGGATAGGGGAGACTATGGCTACACCTTC
once,TRBD1,TRBJ1-4,TRBV10-3,CAAGDRANEKLFF,TGTGCCGCAGGGGACAGGGCCAATGAAAAACTGTTTTTT
-,-,TRBJ1-4,TRBV10-3,CAISELAGWDEKLFF,TGTGCCATCAGTGAGCTGGCAGGGTGGGACGAAAAACTGTTTTTT
few,-,TRBJ2-7,TRBV2,CASSDQGLDYEQYF,TGTGCCAGCAGTGATCAGGGGTTAGACTACGAGCAGTACTTC
few,TRBD1,TRBJ1-6,TRBV27,CASSGGGVGRPLHF,TGTGCCAGCAGTGGAGGGGGCGTGGGGCGACCCCTCCACTTT
-,TRBD2,TRBJ2-3,TRBV28,CASSWTSGTPRGTDTQYF,TGTGCCAGCAGTTGGACTAGCGGGACCCCTCGGGGCACAGATACGCAGTATTTT
-,-,TRBJ2-3,TRBV29-1,CSVEDQYTDTQYF,TGCAGCGTTGAAGATCAATACACAGATACGCAGTATTTT
-,-,TRBJ1-3,TRBV5-1,CASSLEAAITGNTIYF,TGCGCCAGCAGCTTGGAAGCAGCAATTACTGGAAACACCATATATTTT
-,-,TRBJ2-1,TRBV10-3,CAISGLGTRGHYNEQFF,TGTGCCATCAGTGGCCTAGGGACGCGGGGACACTACAATGAGCAGTTCTTC
-,-,TRBJ1-1,TRBV29-1,CSVEWGLTEAFF,TGCAGCGTTGAATGGGGGCTCACTGAAGCTTTCTTT
-,TRBD1,TRBJ1-1,TRBV18,CASSPIQGGTEAFF,TGTGCCAGCTCACCAATCCAGGGGGGCACTGAAGCTTTCTTT
-,-,TRBJ2-1,TRBV27,CASSSIDSGTGIWEQFF,TGTGCCAGCAGTTCTATCGATTCGGGGACGGGGATATGGGAGCAGTTCTTC
-,TRBD1,TRBJ1-5,TRBV18,CASSRTGIAYSNQPQHF,TGTGCCAGCTCGCGGACAGGGATTGCTTATAGCAATCAGCCCCAGCATTTT
few,-,TRBJ1-3,TRBV18,CASSPSDSNTIYF,TGTGCCAGCTCACCATCTGACAGCAACACCATATATTTT
once,-,TRBJ1-5,TRBV5-8,CASSLEAHQPQHF,TGTGCCAGCAGCTTGGAGGCTCATCAGCCCCAGCATTTT
-,TRBD2,TRBJ2-6,TRBV19,CASSPRLAGGYSGANVLTF,TGTGCCAGTAGTCCCCGACTAGCGGGGGGTTACTCTGGGGCCAACGTCCTGACTTTC
-,-,TRBJ2-1,TRBV28,CASSWYGLPFF,TGTGCCAGCAGTTGGTATGGGTTGCCGTTCTTC
-,-,TRBJ1-1,TRBV12-3/TRBV12-4,CASSFPYTEAFF,TGTGCCAGCAGTTTTCCGTACACTGAAGCTTTCTTT
-,-,TRBJ2-7,TRBV28,CASAFWQGFEQYF,TGTGCCAGCGCCTTTTGGCAGGGGTTCGAGCAGTACTTC
few,-,TRBJ1-2,TRBV19,CASNPSSIILYGYTF,TGTGCCAGTAACCCTAGCTCGATTATTTTATATGGCTACACCTTC
-,TRBD1,TRBJ2-1,TRBV27,CASSLSPGTGYNEQFF,TGTGCCAGCAGTTTATCCCCCGGGACAGGGTACAATGAGCAGTTCTTC
-,-,TRBJ1-1,TRBV3-1/TRBV3-2,CASSQGVSEAFF,TGTGCCAGCAGCCAAGGGGTCAGTGAAGCTTTCTTT
-,-,TRBJ1-2,TRBV11-3,CASTPGGEYYGYTF,TGTGCCAGCACCCCAGGAGGGGAATACTATGGCTACACCTTC
-,-,TRBJ1-1,TRBV5-1,CASSLEGPGTEAFF,TGCGCCAGCAGCTTGGAGGGACCGGGGACTGAAGCTTTCTTT
few,-,TRBJ2-1,TRBV7-2,CASSLRGGSGEQFF,TGTGCCAGCAGCTTAAGGGGGGGTAGCGGTGAGCAGTTCTTC
-,TRBD2,TRBJ2-2,TRBV9,CASSLTSGPAGELFF,TGTGCCAGCAGCCTGACTAGCGGCCCCGCCGGGGAGCTGTTTTTT
-,-,TRBJ2-3,TRBV19,CASSIGGAGTDTQYF,TGTGCCAGTAGTATCGGGGGCGCCGGCACAGATACGCAGTATTTT
many,-,TRBJ1-2,TRBV4-2,CASSQGDARANRNF,TGTGCCAGCAGCCAAGGTGACGCCCGGGCCAATCGAAACTTC
-,TRBD1,TRBJ1-2,TRBV4-3,CASSQEKTGENTF,TGCGCCAGCAGCCAAGAGAAGACAGGGGAGAACACCTTC
-,-,TRBJ1-4,TRBV18,CASSPPATNEKLFF,TGTGCCAGCTCACCACCAGCAACTAATGAAAAACTGTTTTTT
few,-,TRBJ2-2,TRBV7-2,CASSLVVNTGELFF,TGTGCCAGCAGCTTAGTAGTAAACACCGGGGAGCTGTTTTTT
-,-,TRBJ2-2,TRBV11-3,CASSKTVGPGELFF,TGTGCCAGCAGCAAAACAGTTGGGCCCGGGGAGCTGTTTTTT
-,-,TRBJ1-1,TRBV11-3,CASSLQGAENTEAFF,TGTGCCAGCAGCTTACAAGGGGCGGAAAACACTGAAGCTTTCTTT
-,TRBD2,TRBJ2-1,TRBV7-2,CASSPVPLAGGLDNEQFF,TGTGCCAGCAGCCCAGTGCCTCTAGCGGGAGGACTGGACAATGAGCAGTTCTTC
-,-,TRBJ1-4,TRBV18,CASSPPGPRRNEKLFF,TGTGCCAGCTCACCACCTGGTCCAAGGAGGAATGAAAAACTGTTTTTT
-,TRBD1,TRBJ2-5,TRBV5-4,CASSPPPLQGLGQETQYF,TGTGCCAGCAGCCCCCCGCCCTTACAGGGGTTGGGACAAGAGACCCAGTACTTC
-,TRBD1,TRBJ2-5,TRBV19,CASSDGGQDPGGTQYF,TGTGCCAGTAGCGATGGAGGACAGGACCCTGGCGGGACCCAGTACTTC
-,-,TRBJ2-3,TRBV2,CASSLGYTQYF,TGTGCCAGCAGTTTGGGGTATACGCAGTATTTT
-,-,TRBJ1-2,TRBV10-3,CAIRGAEAGYGYTF,TGTGCCATCAGAGGGGCGGAAGCTGGCTATGGCTACACCTTC
-,-,TRBJ2-7,TRBV5-4,CASSSATSYEQYF,TGTGCCAGCAGCTCGGCGACCTCCTACGAGCAGTACTTC